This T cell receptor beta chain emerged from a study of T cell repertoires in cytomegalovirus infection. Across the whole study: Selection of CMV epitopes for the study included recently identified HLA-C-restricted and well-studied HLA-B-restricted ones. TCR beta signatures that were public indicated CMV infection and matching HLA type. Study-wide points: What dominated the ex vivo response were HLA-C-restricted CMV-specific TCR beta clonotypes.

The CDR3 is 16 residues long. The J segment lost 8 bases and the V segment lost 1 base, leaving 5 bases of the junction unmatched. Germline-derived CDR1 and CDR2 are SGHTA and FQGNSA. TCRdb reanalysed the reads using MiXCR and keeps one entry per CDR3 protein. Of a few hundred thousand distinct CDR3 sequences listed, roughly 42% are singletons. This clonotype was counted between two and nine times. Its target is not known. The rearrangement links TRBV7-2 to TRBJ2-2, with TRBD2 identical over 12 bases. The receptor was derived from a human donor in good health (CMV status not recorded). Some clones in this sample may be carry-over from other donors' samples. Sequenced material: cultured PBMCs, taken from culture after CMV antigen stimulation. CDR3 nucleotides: TGTGCCAGCAGCTTAGTAGTGACTAGCGGGAGTGGGGAGCTGTTTTTT. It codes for CASSLVVTSGSGELFF.